The rows below give T cell receptor beta chains drawn from one sample of a study of shared clonotypes between healthy human individuals. Using immunoSEQ multiplex PCR, the repertoire was profiled, and TCRdb retains in-frame clones only, with some absent. In the table there are around 2,000,000 clones, about 95% of which are singletons. Sequenced: naive CD8+ T cells sorted from blood. These receptor sequences come from a man aged 18 to 30 in good health. The CDR3 runs from the conserved cysteine through the conserved F or W. D genes are given only for firm matches. Expanded clones are given a class, and other clones once, few, many or no size at all.

v_call,d_call,clone_size,j_call,cdr3_aa,cdr3_nt
TRBV15,NA,NA,TRBJ2-7,CATSRVSSEQYF,TGTGCCACCAGCAGAGTTTCAAGCGAGCAGTACTTC
TRBV6-6,NA,NA,TRBJ2-1,CASSSPGGGEQFF,TGTGCCAGCAGTTCCCCTGGGGGGGGCGAGCAGTTCTTC
TRBV4-3,NA,NA,TRBJ1-3,CASSQERDSGNTIYF,TGCGCCAGCAGCCAAGAACGGGACTCTGGAAACACCATATATTTT
TRBV29-1,NA,NA,TRBJ1-4,CSVEVRGATNEKLFF,TGCAGCGTTGAGGTCAGGGGTGCAACTAATGAAAAACTGTTTTTT
TRBV30,TRBD1,NA,TRBJ2-1,CAWSVGTGDNEQFF,TGTGCCTGGAGTGTGGGGACAGGGGACAATGAGCAGTTCTTC
TRBV6-5,NA,NA,TRBJ1-2,CASSYAQLDYGYTF,TGTGCCAGCAGTTATGCACAGCTCGACTATGGCTACACCTTC
TRBV11-2,NA,NA,TRBJ1-2,CASSLVRAPRGYTF,TGTGCCAGCAGCTTAGTCAGGGCCCCGAGGGGCTACACCTTC
TRBV7-9,NA,once,TRBJ2-7,CASSLGMYEQYF,TGTGCCAGCAGCTTGGGCATGTACGAGCAGTACTTC
TRBV4-1,TRBD2,NA,TRBJ2-7,CASSQSGLAGDTYEQYF,TGCGCCAGCAGCCAATCGGGACTAGCGGGGGACACCTACGAGCAGTACTTC
TRBV7-9,TRBD1,once,TRBJ1-3,CASSSTGDGNTIYF,TGTGCCAGCAGCTCCACAGGGGATGGAAACACCATATATTTT